These T cell receptor beta chains were read from a single sample in a study of shared clonotypes between healthy human individuals. Only in-frame clones appear in the TCRdb table, and some are missing; sequencing was by immunoSEQ multiplex PCR. The data show around 1.1 million clones, around three quarters seen once. The sequenced sample consisted of memory CD4+ T cells from PBMCs. These receptor sequences come from a man aged 18 to 29 in good health. Some clones in this sample may be carry-over from other donors' samples. CDR3s include the opening cysteine and the closing phenylalanine or tryptophan. Fields, in order: J gene, V gene, CDR3 protein.

TRBJ1-1,TRBV6-1,CASSAAANTEAFF
TRBJ2-6,TRBV19,CASSIRASGANVLTF
TRBJ2-1,TRBV9,CASSVEAGLAGGPSNEQFF
TRBJ1-2,TRBV14,CASSRGRQDYGYTF
TRBJ2-5,TRBV6-5,CASRMTVQETQYF
TRBJ2-6,TRBV28,CASSFAGAGANVLTF
TRBJ2-6,TRBV27,CASSFYRDSGANVLTF
TRBJ2-5,TRBV4-2,CASSQVGSGIQETQYF
TRBJ1-4,TRBV29-1,CSVEPGVGKLFF
TRBJ1-4,TRBV9,CASSADRGGEKLFF
TRBJ2-7,TRBV7-2,CASSSQGSYEQYF
TRBJ2-7,TRBV5-1,CASSLGDNEVYEQYF
TRBJ2-7,TRBV21-1,CASSKTKGTSSYEQYF
TRBJ1-1,TRBV7-2,CASSFQGRVEEAFF
TRBJ2-6,TRBV18,CASLQGASGANVLTF
TRBJ2-7,TRBV6-5,CASSYGQGRSYEQYF
TRBJ2-7,TRBV4-3,CASSQALAGGGYEQYF
TRBJ1-5,TRBV10-3,CAISDGPPQPQHF
TRBJ2-5,TRBV18,CASSPRLDSQETQYF
TRBJ2-7,TRBV6-1,CASSVIGQDYEQYF
TRBJ2-3,TRBV13,CASSQPRSSGSTDTQYF
TRBJ2-1,TRBV28,CASTTPSDEQFF
TRBJ2-3,TRBV5-1,CASSFRTDTDTQYF
TRBJ2-7,TRBV5-4,CASSPGPQTSGRSSEQYF
TRBJ1-4,TRBV19,CASSPQGAPGEKLFF
TRBJ2-1,TRBV11-2,CASSVGLDNEQFF
TRBJ2-2,TRBV19,CASSIVQTNTGELFF
TRBJ2-7,TRBV9,CASSLALVDEQYF
TRBJ1-2,TRBV6-1,CASSWTGNYGYTF
TRBJ2-2,TRBV5-1,CASSLTRTSNTGELFF
TRBJ1-4,TRBV6-5,CASSFRDGRGKLFF
TRBJ2-1,TRBV29-1,CSSNYRDARSYNEQFF
TRBJ2-5,TRBV28,CASSSTLAGRETQYF
TRBJ1-1,TRBV7-9,CASSLQTGAWAEAFF
TRBJ2-7,TRBV5-4,CASSWAGGLRDREQYF
TRBJ2-5,TRBV9,CASSAQSSGTSGSTGTQYF
TRBJ2-7,TRBV6-6,CASIFSGSGEQYF
TRBJ2-5,TRBV7-9,CASSFYGKETQYF
TRBJ1-2,TRBV27,CASTAFAGAVMSYTF
TRBJ1-1,TRBV29-1,CSGLIGTEAFF
TRBJ2-5,TRBV2,CASRSTSGTETQYF
TRBJ1-3,TRBV6-5,CASSYSGTSGNTIYF
TRBJ2-1,TRBV18,CASSPTTLDNEQFF
TRBJ1-5,TRBV6-1,CASSGDRGQPQHF
TRBJ2-3,TRBV5-4,CASSLGDPSREDTQYF
TRBJ2-1,TRBV5-4,CASSLEGKSNEQFF